This T cell receptor beta chain is from a study of blood T cell repertoires in COVID-19. Study information: PBMCs, B-cell-depleted T cells, or T cells provided the cDNA or gDNA that made up the material.

Participants came from fewer than 25 US areas, aged about 18 to 89 years. For recovered donors of Cohort 3, there were two negative PCRs, clearance, or symptom resolution. Original processing methods: Reference gene primer amplification yielded estimated nucleated cell counts. The method was immunoSEQ multiplex PCR; TCRdb's version includes in-frame clones alone and lacks a portion of them. V, J and clone size are taken as reported in that table, and D and trimming were inferred from the DNA itself. This table holds about 470,000 clones, about 85% found once. The CDR3 covers 12 residues. CDR1 is MNHEY, CDR2 SVGAGI, per germline. V gave up 8 bases and J gave up 3 bases, with 11 bases separating them.

The receptor was derived from a woman aged 18-35 years who had recovered from COVID-19. Sequencing used PBMCs or T cells enriched from blood (not recorded which). J is TRBJ2-7 and V is TRBV6-5; no reliable D call. CDR3 sequence reads: CASPNLNYEQYF. In DNA, the CDR3 is TGTGCCAGCCCCAACCTAAACTACGAGCAGTACTTC.